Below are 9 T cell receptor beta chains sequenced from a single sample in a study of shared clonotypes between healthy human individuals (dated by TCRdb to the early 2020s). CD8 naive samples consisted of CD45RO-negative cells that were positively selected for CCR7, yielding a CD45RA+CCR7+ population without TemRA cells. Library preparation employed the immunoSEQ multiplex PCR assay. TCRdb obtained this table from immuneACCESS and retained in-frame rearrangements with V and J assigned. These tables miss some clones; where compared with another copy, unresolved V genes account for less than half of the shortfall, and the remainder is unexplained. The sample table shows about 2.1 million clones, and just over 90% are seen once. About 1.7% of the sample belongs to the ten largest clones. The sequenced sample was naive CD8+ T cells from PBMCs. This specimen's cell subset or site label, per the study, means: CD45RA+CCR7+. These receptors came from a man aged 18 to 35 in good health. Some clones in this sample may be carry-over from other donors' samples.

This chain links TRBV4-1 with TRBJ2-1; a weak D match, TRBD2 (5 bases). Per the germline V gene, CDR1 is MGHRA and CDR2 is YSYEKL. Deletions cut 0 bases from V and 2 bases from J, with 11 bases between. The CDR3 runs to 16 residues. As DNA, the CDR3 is TGCGCCAGCAGCCAAGAACCAGCGGAGACCTACAATGAGCAGTTCTTC. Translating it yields CASSQEPAETYNEQFF.

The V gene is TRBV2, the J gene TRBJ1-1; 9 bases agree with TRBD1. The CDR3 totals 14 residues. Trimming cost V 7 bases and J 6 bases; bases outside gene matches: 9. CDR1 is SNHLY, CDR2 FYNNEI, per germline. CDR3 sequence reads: CASKETGGYSEAFF. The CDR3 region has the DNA TGTGCCAGCAAAGAGACAGGGGGATATTCTGAAGCTTTCTTT.

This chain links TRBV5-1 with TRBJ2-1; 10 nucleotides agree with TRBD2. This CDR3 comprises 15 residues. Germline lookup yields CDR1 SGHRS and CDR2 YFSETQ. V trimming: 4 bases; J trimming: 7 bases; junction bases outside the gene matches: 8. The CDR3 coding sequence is TGCGCCAGCAGCCCCCCGAGCGGGAGGGGGAATGAGCAGTTCTTC. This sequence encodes CASSPPSGRGNEQFF.

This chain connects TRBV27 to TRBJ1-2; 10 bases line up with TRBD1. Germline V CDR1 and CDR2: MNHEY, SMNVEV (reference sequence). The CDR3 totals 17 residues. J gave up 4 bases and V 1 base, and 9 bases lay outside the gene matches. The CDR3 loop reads CASSLLPPGQGSYGYTF. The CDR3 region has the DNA TGTGCCAGCAGTTTATTACCCCCGGGACAGGGGTCCTATGGCTACACCTTC.

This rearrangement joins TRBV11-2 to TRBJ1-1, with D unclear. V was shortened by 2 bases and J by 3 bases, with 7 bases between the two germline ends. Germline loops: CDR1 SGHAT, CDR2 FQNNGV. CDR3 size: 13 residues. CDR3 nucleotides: TGTGCCAGCAGCTTATGGAGGGACACTGAAGCTTTCTTT. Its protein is CASSLWRDTEAFF.

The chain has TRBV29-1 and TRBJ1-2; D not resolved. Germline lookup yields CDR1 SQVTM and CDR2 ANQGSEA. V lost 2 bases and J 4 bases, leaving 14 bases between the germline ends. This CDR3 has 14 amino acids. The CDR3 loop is CSVEISKAGYGYTF. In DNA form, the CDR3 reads TGCAGCGTTGAAATCTCTAAGGCGGGCTATGGCTACACCTTC.

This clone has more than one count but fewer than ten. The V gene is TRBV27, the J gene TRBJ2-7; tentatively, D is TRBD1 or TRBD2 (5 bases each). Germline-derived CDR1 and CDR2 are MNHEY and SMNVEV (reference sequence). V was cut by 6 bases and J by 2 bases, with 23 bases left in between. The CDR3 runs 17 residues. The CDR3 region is CASSLISRDGPAYEQYF. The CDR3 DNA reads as TGTGCCAGCAGCTTAATCTCAAGGGACGGACCAGCCTACGAGCAGTACTTC.

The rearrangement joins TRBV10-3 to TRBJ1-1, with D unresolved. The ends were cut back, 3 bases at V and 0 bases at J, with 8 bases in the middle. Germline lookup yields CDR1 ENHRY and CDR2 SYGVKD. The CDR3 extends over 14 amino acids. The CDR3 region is CAISDLGLNTEAFF. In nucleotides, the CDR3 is TGTGCCATCAGTGATCTCGGCTTGAACACTGAAGCTTTCTTT.

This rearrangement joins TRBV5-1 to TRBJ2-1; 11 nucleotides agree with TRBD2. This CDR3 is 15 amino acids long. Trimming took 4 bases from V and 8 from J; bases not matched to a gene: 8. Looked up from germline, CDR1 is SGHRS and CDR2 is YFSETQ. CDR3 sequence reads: CASSTSGRAGDEQFF. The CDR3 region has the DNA TGCGCCAGCAGCACTAGCGGGAGAGCGGGGGATGAGCAGTTCTTC.